These 25 T cell receptor beta chains originate from one sample sequenced in a study of T cells in tumors after PD-1 blockade. Here immunoSEQ multiplex PCR was the method, and the copy in TCRdb shows in-frame clones only, minus some. There are fewer than 50,000 clones in the sample; over 70% occur only once, and less than 5% lies in the top ten. The starting material was PBMCs, obtained before anti-PD-1 treatment. Receptors were obtained from a human donor with basal cell carcinoma.

This rearrangement joins TRBV4-2 to TRBJ1-2, with D perhaps matching TRBD1 (5 bases). This CDR3 contains 15 residues. V was cut by 3 bases and J by 0 bases, with 11 bases left in between. CDR1 is LGHNA and CDR2 is YNFKEQ in the germline V gene. The CDR3 region has the DNA TGTGCCAGCAGCCACCGCCGGGACTCTAACTATGGCTACACCTTC. Its translation is CASSHRRDSNYGYTF.

The V call is TRBV6-4, the J call TRBJ2-7; D remains ambiguous. This CDR3 has 12 amino acids. From germline, CDR1 is MRHNA and CDR2 SNTAGT. Trimming shortened V by 0 bases and J by 5 bases, and 5 bases separated the two germline ends. The CDR3 sequence: CASSDSMDEQYF. CDR3 DNA: TGTGCCAGCAGTGACTCAATGGACGAGCAGTACTTC.

CDR3 sequence (DNA): TGTGCCTGGAGTGTACGTGCTTTGAACAATCAGCCCCAGCATTTT. Translation: CAWSVRALNNQPQHF. The V call is TRBV30, the J call TRBJ1-5; D is undetermined. Per the germline V gene, CDR1 is GTSNPN and CDR2 is SVGIG (reference sequence). The CDR3 totals 15 residues. Trimming removed 0 bases at V and 3 bases at J, with 12 bases between.

The CDR3 coding sequence is TGCGCCAGCAGCCCCGGGCAGGGGGGCTACGAGCAGTACTTC. Translation: CASSPGQGGYEQYF. The chain carries TRBV5-1 and TRBJ2-5, with D possibly being TRBD1 (7 bases). The better agreement between TRBJ2-7 and the DNA end casts doubt on the J call. CDR1 is SGHRS and CDR2 is YFSETQ in the germline V gene. This CDR3 comprises 14 residues.

The chain links TRBV6-5 to TRBJ1-3; D is undetermined. The germline V gene encodes CDR1 MNHEY and CDR2 SVGAGI. There are 13 residues in the CDR3. Trimming cost V 10 bases and J 3 bases, with 13 bases left between them. CDR3 sequence (DNA): TGTGCCATCCTGGACGGCTTTGGAAACACCATATATTTT. This translates into CAILDGFGNTIYF.

This clone was seen more than once but under ten times. This rearrangement joins TRBV19 to TRBJ2-3; D may be TRBD2 (6 bases). The CDR3 sequence is 17 residues long. Looked up from germline, CDR1 is LNHDA and CDR2 is SQIVND (reference sequence). The ends were cut back, 2 bases at V and 2 bases at J, with 17 bases in the middle. The CDR3 DNA reads TGTGCCAGTAGTATAAGACTTTCTAGCGCTCCCACAGATACGCAGTATTTT. Amino acid sequence: CASSIRLSSAPTDTQYF.

The sample holds one count of this clone. V usage is TRBV20-1 and J usage is TRBJ1-2; D may be TRBD1 (6 bases). The length of the CDR3 is 11 residues. V was cut by 5 bases and J by 10 bases, with 14 bases left in between. Germline V lookup: CDR1 DFQATT, CDR2 SNEGSKA (reference sequence). CDR3 sequence (DNA): TGCAGTGCTGGGACCGGGACATACTACACCTTC. Residues: CSAGTGTYYTF.

The chain carries TRBV3-1 (or the pseudogene TRBV3-2) and TRBJ2-5; 11 nucleotides align to TRBD2. The CDR3 runs to 20 residues. Germline V gene data show CDR1 as LGHDT and CDR2 as YNNKEL (reference sequence). Trimming removed 0 bases from V and 1 base from J; junction bases left unmatched: 13. The CDR3, as DNA: TGTGCCAGCAGCCAAGATGTAGTTGTTGGTAGCGGGGGGGCCCAAGAGACCCAGTACTTC. It is translated as CASSQDVVVGSGGAQETQYF.

This chain links TRBV27 with TRBJ2-7; perhaps TRBD1 as D (6 bases). There are 13 residues in the CDR3. Per the germline V gene, CDR1 is MNHEY and CDR2 is SMNVEV (reference sequence). V lost 6 bases and J lost 3, with 12 bases in between. CDR3 loop: CASSRTDNYEQYF. The CDR3 DNA is TGTGCCAGCAGCCGGACAGACAACTACGAGCAGTACTTC.

The V call is TRBV28, the J call TRBJ1-2; D perhaps matches TRBD1 (5 bases). With 6 bases removed from V and 5 bases from J, the gap between germline ends came to 13 bases. Germline lookup yields CDR1 MDHEN and CDR2 SYDVKM. This CDR3 has 13 amino acids. The CDR3 sequence is CASRLLTEYGYTF. CDR3 DNA: TGTGCCAGCAGACTACTGACAGAGTATGGCTACACCTTC.

The chain recombines TRBV28 with TRBJ2-5; 10 positions agree with TRBD2. Trimming took 4 bases from V and 5 from J; bases not matched to a gene: 19. CDR3 length: 19 residues. Germline V gene data show CDR1 as MDHEN and CDR2 as SYDVKM. The chain's CDR3 is CASSSRGFLTSGVGETQYF. In DNA form, the CDR3 reads TGTGCCAGCAGTTCGAGGGGGTTCTTAACTAGCGGGGTAGGGGAGACCCAGTACTTC. Variable domain in full (rest from reference TRBV28 and TRBJ2-5): DVKVTQSSRYLVKRTGEKVFLECVQDMDHENMFWYRQDPGLGLRLIYFSYDVKMKEKGDIPEGYSVSREKKERFSLILESASTNQTSMYLCASSSRGFLTSGVGETQYFGPGTRLLVL.

The V call is TRBV27, the J call TRBJ2-7, with D unclear. From germline, CDR1 is MNHEY and CDR2 SMNVEV (reference sequence). Trimming left V 3 bases short and J 7 bases short, with 4 bases between. The CDR3 runs to 10 residues. The CDR3 region has the DNA TGTGCCAGCAGTTTGCGAGAGCAGTACTTC. Its translation: CASSLREQYF.

CDR3 amino acids: CASSAQGAGHQETQYF. Here the CDR3 DNA reads TGTGCCAGTAGTGCACAGGGGGCAGGGCACCAAGAGACCCAGTACTTC. The chain uses TRBV19 and TRBJ2-5, with TRBD1 matching 9 bases. CDR3 length equals 16 residues. The germline V gene encodes CDR1 LNHDA and CDR2 SQIVND (reference sequence). Germline trimming cut 5 bases from V and 0 bases from J; bases unmatched to any gene: 7.

The CDR3 region has the DNA TGTGCCAGCAGTCCCCTGACCGGTCTGAGTCAGCCCCAGCATTTT. Its translation: CASSPLTGLSQPQHF. The chain carries TRBV6-2 or TRBV6-3 and TRBJ1-5; D gene ambiguous. This CDR3 is built from 15 residues. The germline gives CDR1 MNHEY, CDR2 SVGEGT. V lost 5 bases and J lost 6, with 17 bases in between.

The rearrangement links TRBV24-1 to TRBJ2-7; D may match TRBD1 or TRBD2 (5 bases each). The germline V gene has CDR1 KGHDR and CDR2 SFDVKD. Trimming took off 7 bases at V and 2 bases at J, with 11 bases between the two ends. The CDR3 spans 13 residues. The CDR3 bases are TGTGCCACCAGCACCGAGGGGACCTACGAGCAGTACTTC. Translated, it gives CATSTEGTYEQYF.

This clone was seen more than once but under ten times. The rearrangement links TRBV5-1 to TRBJ2-1; D is perhaps TRBD1 or TRBD2 (6 bases each). The length of the CDR3 is 15 residues. CDR1 is SGHRS and CDR2 is YFSETQ in the germline V gene. V lost 6 bases, J lost 3 bases, and 16 bases lay in between. The CDR3 coding sequence is TGCGCCAGCACCTCGAGGGGGGCCCACTACAATGAGCAGTTCTTC. It yields the protein CASTSRGAHYNEQFF.

A single count supports this clone. V gene TRBV5-6 combines with J gene TRBJ1-2; D not resolved. CDR1 is SGHDT, CDR2 YYEEEE, per germline. V lost 2 bases to trimming and J lost 2 bases, with 7 bases between them. The CDR3 has 13 residues. CDR3: CASSFVANYGYTF. As DNA, the CDR3 is TGTGCCAGCAGCTTCGTAGCAAACTATGGCTACACCTTC. The variable domain in full, with the rest retrieved from reference TRBV5-6 and TRBJ1-2, is DAGVTQSPTHLIKTRGQQVTLRCSPKSGHDTVSWYQQALGQGPQFIFQYYEEEERQRGNFPDRFSGHQFPNYSSELNVNALLLGDSALYLCASSFVANYGYTFGSGTRLTVV.

The chain couples TRBV19 to TRBJ1-5; the D is unclear. CDR3 length equals 13 residues. V lost 8 bases, J lost 2 bases, and 10 bases lay in between. Germline V gene sequence: CDR1 LNHDA, CDR2 SQIVND (reference sequence). The CDR3 loop is CASEVGRNQPQHF. The DNA for the CDR3 is TGTGCCAGTGAGGTAGGGCGCAATCAGCCCCAGCATTTT.

The chain carries TRBV9 and TRBJ2-3; perhaps TRBD2 as D (7 bases). Germline CDR1 SGDLS, CDR2 YYNGEE. The CDR3 is 16 amino acids. The germline V and J ends were trimmed by 0 bases and 2 bases, with 13 bases remaining between them. CDR3: CASSVVAGAPTDTQYF. The CDR3 DNA reads TGTGCCAGCAGCGTAGTGGCGGGGGCCCCCACAGATACGCAGTATTTT.

This chain links TRBV18 with TRBJ1-1; D call uncertain. The CDR3 extends over 11 amino acids. V was cut by 3 bases and J by 4 bases, with 3 bases left in between. In germline, CDR1 is KGHSH, CDR2 LQKENI. The CDR3 DNA reads TGTGCCAGCTCACCCGGCACTGAAGCTTTCTTT. It codes for CASSPGTEAFF.

The gene calls are TRBV5-1 and TRBJ1-1; D is unclear. The CDR3 consists of 13 residues. V shed 1 base and J shed 1 base, with 5 bases lying between them. Germline CDR1 reads SGHRS; CDR2 reads YFSETQ. The CDR3 spells CASSLQENTEAFF. The DNA of the CDR3 is TGCGCCAGCAGCTTGCAAGAGAACACTGAAGCTTTCTTT.

The V and J genes are TRBV6-1 and TRBJ1-5; 8 nucleotides align to TRBD1. This CDR3 region has 18 residues. The V segment lost 0 bases and the J segment 0 bases; nucleotides outside the gene matches: 7. Germline V gene sequence: CDR1 MNHNS, CDR2 SASEGT. The CDR3: CASSEAGTGGGSNQPQHF. CDR3 nucleotides: TGTGCCAGCAGTGAAGCAGGGACAGGCGGCGGTAGCAATCAGCCCCAGCATTTT.

The genes are TRBV9 and TRBJ2-7, with 10 nucleotides matching TRBD2. Germline V gives CDR1 SGDLS, CDR2 YYNGEE. The V and J ends lost 0 bases and 3 bases, in that order; junction bases with no gene match: 3. The CDR3 runs 15 residues. The CDR3 nucleotides are TGTGCCAGCAGCGTAGATCCTAGCGGGGGCTACGAGCAGTACTTC. It translates to CASSVDPSGGYEQYF.

V usage is TRBV29-1 and J usage is TRBJ2-1; 8 bases agree with TRBD2. Germline V gives CDR1 SQVTM, CDR2 ANQGSEA. Losses at the gene ends were 3 bases for V and 8 bases for J; bases not matched to a gene: 9. This CDR3 comprises 14 residues. DNA of the CDR3: TGCAGCGTTGATTTCCAGCGGGGGCCCTATGAGCAGTTCTTC. Protein sequence: CSVDFQRGPYEQFF.

The table lists this clone with a few counts. The rearrangement joins TRBV6-5 to TRBJ1-1; 7 nucleotides align to TRBD1. CDR3 length: 14 amino acids. Trimming took 8 bases from V and 4 from J; bases not matched to a gene: 10. Germline V gene data show CDR1 as MNHEY and CDR2 as SVGAGI. CDR3 sequence reads: CASDSGAGGTEAFF. The CDR3, as DNA: TGTGCCAGCGATTCAGGGGCAGGGGGCACTGAAGCTTTCTTT.